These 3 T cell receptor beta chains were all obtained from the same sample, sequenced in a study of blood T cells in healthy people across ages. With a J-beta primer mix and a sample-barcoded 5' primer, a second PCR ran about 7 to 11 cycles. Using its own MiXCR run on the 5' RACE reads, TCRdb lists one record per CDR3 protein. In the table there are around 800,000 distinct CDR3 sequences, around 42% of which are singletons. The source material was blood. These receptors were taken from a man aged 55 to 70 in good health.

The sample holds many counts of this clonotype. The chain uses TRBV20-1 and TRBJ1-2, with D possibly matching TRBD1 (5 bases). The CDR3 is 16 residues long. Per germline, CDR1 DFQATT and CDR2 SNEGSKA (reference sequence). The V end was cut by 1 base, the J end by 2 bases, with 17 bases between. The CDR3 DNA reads TGCAGTGCTAGAGGCGGGGGGACGTCCCAAAACTATGGCTACACCTTC. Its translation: CSARGGGTSQNYGYTF.

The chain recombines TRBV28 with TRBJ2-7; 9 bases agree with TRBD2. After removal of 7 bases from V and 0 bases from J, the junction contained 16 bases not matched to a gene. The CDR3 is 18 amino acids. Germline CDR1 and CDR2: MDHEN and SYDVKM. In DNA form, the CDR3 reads TGTGCCAGCAAACACAACTGGGGCAAGCGGGGGGCCTCCTACGAGCAGTACTTC. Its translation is CASKHNWGKRGASYEQYF. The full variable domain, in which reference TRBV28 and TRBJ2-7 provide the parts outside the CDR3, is DVKVTQSSRYLVKRTGEKVFLECVQDMDHENMFWYRQDPGLGLRLIYFSYDVKMKEKGDIPEGYSVSREKKERFSLILESASTNQTSMYLCASKHNWGKRGASYEQYFGPGTRLTVT.

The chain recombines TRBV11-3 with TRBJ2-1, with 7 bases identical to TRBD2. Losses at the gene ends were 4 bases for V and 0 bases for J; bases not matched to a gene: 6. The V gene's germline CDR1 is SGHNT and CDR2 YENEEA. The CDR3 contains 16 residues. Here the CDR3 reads CASSSIGGFSYNEQFF. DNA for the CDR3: TGTGCCAGCAGCTCGATCGGGGGGTTCTCCTACAATGAGCAGTTCTTC.